Presented here are 20 T cell receptor beta chains from one specimen sequenced in a study of technical replicates of blood from a few donors. Clones were read by immunoSEQ multiplex PCR, and TCRdb kept only the in-frame ones, dropping some. The sample lists 59,000 or so clones; roughly 95% were seen once. Sample: PBMCs. The receptors shown here come from a human donor in good health. Some clones in this sample may be carry-over from other donors' samples.

J is TRBJ2-3 and V is TRBV2; D remains ambiguous. V lost 4 bases, J lost 1 base, and 9 bases lay in between. The CDR3 has 14 residues. From germline, CDR1 is SNHLY and CDR2 FYNNEI. CDR3 sequence reads: CASSVGLRTDTQYF. CDR3 in DNA: TGTGCCAGCAGTGTTGGCTTACGCACAGATACGCAGTATTTT. Using reference TRBV2 and TRBJ2-3 for the parts outside the CDR3, the full variable domain is EPEVTQTPSHQVTQMGQEVILRCVPISNHLYFYWYRQILGQKVEFLVSFYNNEISEKSEIFDDQFSVERPDGSNFTLKIRSTKLEDSAMYFCASSVGLRTDTQYFGPGTRLTVL.

V usage is TRBV4-1 and J usage is TRBJ2-1; D gene uncertain. CDR3 size: 15 residues. Germline V lookup: CDR1 MGHRA, CDR2 YSYEKL. The V and J ends lost 2 bases and 3 bases respectively, with 11 bases between them. The CDR3, as DNA: TGCGCCAGCAGCCAAATATCGGTGCGCTACAATGAGCAGTTCTTC. It is translated as CASSQISVRYNEQFF.

The chain couples TRBV25-1 to TRBJ2-7; a weak D match, TRBD2 (6 bases). The ends were cut back, 5 bases at V and 3 bases at J, with 20 bases in the middle. This CDR3 is 16 amino acids long. Germline-derived CDR1 and CDR2 are MGHDK and SYGVNS. The DNA of the CDR3 is TGTGCCAGCAGTCATCCTCTGGGGACTGAAAACTACGAGCAGTACTTC. It yields the protein CASSHPLGTENYEQYF.

The CDR3 DNA follows: TGTGCCAGTAGTATTGTTAGCGGGGGGGCAGATACGCAGTATTTT. This gives the protein CASSIVSGGADTQYF. The rearrangement joins TRBV19 to TRBJ2-3, with 11 bases that match TRBD2. CDR1 and CDR2 from the germline V gene are LNHDA and SQIVND (reference sequence). Trimming cost V 3 bases and J 4 bases; bases outside gene matches: 3. The CDR3 runs 15 residues.

This chain connects TRBV10-3 to TRBJ2-1, with 9 bases aligning to TRBD2. Germline-derived CDR1 and CDR2 are ENHRY and SYGVKD. The CDR3 extends over 15 amino acids. V dropped 0 bases and J dropped 8; count of bases not matched to a gene: 5. The CDR3 is CAISESIAGVYEQFF. The CDR3, as DNA: TGTGCCATCAGTGAGTCGATAGCGGGAGTCTATGAGCAGTTCTTC.

This chain uses TRBV7-6 with TRBJ2-3; TRBD2 matches at 16 bases. Germline CDR1 is SGHVS and CDR2 is FNYEAQ. The CDR3 is made up of 20 amino acids. With V trimmed by 5 bases and J by 4 bases, 15 bases remained unmatched. The CDR3 sequence: CASSPRAGTSGGAFADTQYF. The CDR3 nucleotides read TGTGCCAGCAGCCCCCGGGCCGGGACTAGCGGGGGGGCCTTCGCAGATACGCAGTATTTT.

This chain joins TRBV2 and TRBJ1-2, with TRBD1 matching 8 bases. This CDR3 contains 14 residues. V was pared by 5 bases and J by 7 bases, with 9 bases of the junction left unmatched. Germline loops: CDR1 SNHLY, CDR2 FYNNEI. CDR3 sequence reads: CASSSIGQGGGYTF. CDR3 bases: TGTGCCAGCAGTTCAATCGGACAGGGTGGTGGCTACACCTTC.

This chain uses TRBV30 with TRBJ1-1; TRBD1 might be the D (5 bases). The CDR3 contains 13 residues. Germline loops: CDR1 GTSNPN, CDR2 SVGIG (reference sequence). V lost 1 base, J lost 4 bases, and 10 bases lay in between. The CDR3 nucleotides read TGTGCCTGGAGTGAAGGGGCATTCACTGAAGCTTTCTTT. Residues: CAWSEGAFTEAFF. Complete variable domain (other parts from reference TRBV30 and TRBJ1-1): SQTIHQWPATLVQPVGSPLSLECTVEGTSNPNLYWYRQAAGRGLQLLFYSVGIGQISSEVPQNLSASRPQDRQFILSSKKLLLSDSGFYLCAWSEGAFTEAFFGQGTRLTVV.

This chain uses TRBV5-4 with TRBJ2-3; the D gene is possibly TRBD1 (6 bases). The CDR3 is 16 amino acids. V gave up 4 bases and J gave up 0 bases, with 15 bases separating them. CDR1 and CDR2 (germline): SGHNT, YYREEE (reference sequence). CDR3 protein: CASSLRQETSTDTQYF. DNA of the CDR3: TGTGCCAGCAGCCTCCGACAGGAAACTAGCACAGATACGCAGTATTTT.

This clone has just one count. The chain uses TRBV27 and TRBJ1-2; maybe TRBD1 (5 bases). The CDR3 runs 14 residues. V was pared by 1 base and J by 8 bases, with 14 bases between. Germline CDR1 is MNHEY and CDR2 is SMNVEV (reference sequence). The DNA of the CDR3 is TGTGCCAGCAGTTTATTAGGGGATCCCGGAGGCTACACCTTC. This sequence encodes CASSLLGDPGGYTF.

The V and J genes are TRBV7-3 and TRBJ2-7, with 8 bases that match TRBD2. Germline V lookup: CDR1 SGHTA, CDR2 FQGTGA. The CDR3 is 12 residues long. Trimming took 5 bases from V and 6 from J; bases not matched to a gene: 3. The CDR3 region is CASSAGGPEQYF. As DNA, the CDR3 is TGTGCCAGCAGCGCGGGGGGCCCCGAGCAGTACTTC.

The chain employs TRBV6-6 and TRBJ2-3; 9 nucleotides match TRBD2. J lost 5 bases, V lost 6 bases, and 6 bases had no gene match. Germline V gives CDR1 MNHNY, CDR2 SVGAGI (reference sequence). The CDR3 is 14 amino acids. CDR3 nucleotide sequence: TGTGCCAGCAGAACGGGACTAGCTGGAGATACGCAGTATTTT. Protein product: CASRTGLAGDTQYF.

This clone was seen only once. The chain uses TRBV11-2 and TRBJ2-1; D is ambiguous. CDR3 length: 13 residues. The ends were cut back, 6 bases at V and 5 bases at J, with 11 bases in the middle. The germline V gene encodes CDR1 SGHAT and CDR2 FQNNGV. CDR3 region: CASRPPADNEQFF. The CDR3 coding sequence is TGTGCCAGCAGACCACCGGCGGACAATGAGCAGTTCTTC.

The V call is TRBV7-3, the J call TRBJ2-1, with 13 bases fitting TRBD2. Looked up from germline, CDR1 is SGHTA and CDR2 is FQGTGA. The J segment lost 5 bases and the V segment lost 4 bases, leaving 11 bases of the junction unmatched. This CDR3 is 18 amino acids long. The CDR3 sequence is CASSSGTSGEASHNEQFF. CDR3 DNA: TGTGCCAGCAGCTCCGGGACTAGCGGGGAAGCAAGCCACAATGAGCAGTTCTTC.

The chain couples TRBV7-6 to TRBJ2-7; D is ambiguous. Trimming stripped 1 base from V and 6 bases from J, with 13 bases between. The germline CDR1 and CDR2 sequences are SGHVS and FNYEAQ. This CDR3 has 14 residues. CDR3 amino acids: CASSLDIPGSEQYF. Written as DNA, the CDR3 is TGTGCCAGCAGCTTAGACATCCCGGGTTCCGAGCAGTACTTC.

The chain couples TRBV11-2 to TRBJ2-1, with 7 bases lining up with TRBD2. J was trimmed by 3 bases and V by 4 bases; bases with no gene match: 9. Germline CDR1 is SGHAT and CDR2 is FQNNGV. The CDR3 loop spans 16 amino acids. The chain's CDR3 is CASSSLAGYYYNEQFF. The CDR3 DNA is TGTGCCAGCAGCTCGTTAGCGGGTTACTACTACAATGAGCAGTTCTTC.

This chain joins TRBV5-1 and TRBJ1-1; 7 nucleotides match TRBD1. The CDR3 length is 16 residues. The ends lost 4 bases at V and 4 bases at J; junction bases unmatched: 13. Germline V lookup: CDR1 SGHRS, CDR2 YFSETQ. This CDR3 is CASSQAPGGGSTEAFF. CDR3 nucleotide sequence: TGCGCCAGCAGCCAGGCCCCGGGAGGGGGCAGCACTGAAGCTTTCTTT.

The chain combines TRBV2 with TRBJ1-5, with TRBD1 matching 7 bases. Trimming removed 3 bases from V and 3 bases from J; junction bases left unmatched: 2. The CDR3 is made up of 14 amino acids. Germline assignment: CDR1 SNHLY and CDR2 FYNNEI. This CDR3 reads CASSDTGVNQPQHF. Here the CDR3 DNA reads TGTGCCAGCAGTGATACAGGGGTCAATCAGCCCCAGCATTTT.

The chain employs TRBV5-4 and TRBJ2-1; possible D gene TRBD1, 6 bases. This CDR3 contains 15 residues. Germline CDR1 reads SGHNT; CDR2 reads YYREEE (reference sequence). Trimming stripped 4 bases from V and 5 bases from J, with 16 bases between. The CDR3 sequence: CASSPTGKGHNEQFF. CDR3 sequence (DNA): TGTGCCAGCAGCCCGACAGGAAAGGGACACAATGAGCAGTTCTTC.

The sample holds one count of this clone. This CDR3 is CASSFQLNLSYEQYF. The DNA of the CDR3 is TGTGCCAGCAGCTTCCAACTAAACCTCTCCTACGAGCAGTACTTC. The V and J genes are TRBV7-9 and TRBJ2-7; D call uncertain. Between the trimmed V and J ends, which lost 3 bases and 0 bases, there was a span of 12 bases. The CDR3 runs to 15 residues. CDR1 and CDR2 from the germline V gene are SEHNR and FQNEAQ (reference sequence).